This T cell receptor (beta chain) was recovered during a study of beta chain features in type 1 diabetes. Study-wide background: Age, gender, cell numbers and subset yield matched between patients and controls. Overall study results and limits: Patients with Type 1 diabetes showed moderately but significantly shorter TCRB CDR3s in all four CD4+ subsets.

The authors reverse transcribed all of the isolated RNA, so sequencing captured expressed TCRB transcripts. Sequenced by immunoSEQ multiplex PCR; TCRdb stores in-frame clones only, minus some. The sample gives 250,000 to 300,000 clones, roughly an eighth of which show up once; about 0.016% is in the top ten. CD45RO/CCR7/CD25/CD127/CD95/CD27 staining was used to isolate CD4+ naive, central memory, regulatory and stem cell-like memory cells by sorting. In this sample, this clone turned up a few times. Its antigen remains unknown. The length of the CDR3 is 15 residues. The germline gives CDR1 SGHDN, CDR2 FVKESK. V lost 5 bases, J lost 2 bases, and 16 bases lay in between.

Source material: naive CD4+ T cells from blood. The source is a man aged 25-45 years with type 1 diabetes. The genes are TRBV14 and TRBJ2-7, with D possibly TRBD1 on 6 matching bases. The CDR3: CASSLTGTHTYEQYF. DNA of the CDR3: TGTGCCAGCAGCTTAACCGGGACACACACCTACGAGCAGTACTTC.